This TCR beta chain appears in the sequencing data of a study of shared clonotypes between healthy human individuals. The CDR3 extends over 15 amino acids. Per the germline V gene, CDR1 is MNHEY and CDR2 is SMNVEV (reference sequence). The J segment lost 1 base and the V segment lost 5 bases, leaving 8 bases of the junction unmatched. Some clones are missing from TCRdb's copy, which holds only in-frame ones; the method was immunoSEQ multiplex PCR. This sample yields hundreds of thousands of clones, of which approximately 96% are seen a single time; about 0.12% belongs to the top ten. As defined, naive CD8 cells were CD45RO-negative and positively selected for CCR7, with terminally differentiated effector memory CD45RA+ cells excluded.

The source is a woman younger than 45 in good health. The sample consisted of naive CD8+ T cells sorted from blood. J is TRBJ2-7 and V is TRBV27, with TRBD2 identical over 7 bases. The CDR3 spells CASSPRTRKSYEQYF. CDR3 sequence (DNA): TGTGCCAGCAGTCCAAGGACTAGGAAGTCCTACGAGCAGTACTTC.